These 9 T cell receptor beta chains were all obtained from the same sample, sequenced in a study of Graves' ophthalmopathy and Graves' hyperthyroidism (dated by TCRdb to about 2018). The sequencer was an Illumina HiSeq 2000. For repertoire sequencing, TCR beta CDR3 regions were amplified from RNA transcripts. HTBI primers and the Qiagen OneStep RT-PCR kit were used in a first-round RT-PCR, which was followed by a second-round multiplex PCR, size selection and purification. TCRdb reanalyzed the raw reads on its own, using fastp at Q25 for trimming and MiXCR for clone calling, and kept in-frame beta chains. CDR3 protein duplicates are merged, each entry listing the most common genes and DNA. In all, the sample holds 650,000 to 900,000 distinct CDR3 sequences, and around 40% of those were seen once. 40% to 55% of the sample goes to the ten largest clones. Source material: peripheral blood. The source of these receptors is an adult man with Graves' ophthalmopathy.

The V call is TRBV7-9, the J call TRBJ2-5; either TRBD1 or TRBD2 may supply D (5 bases each). With 2 bases removed from V and 7 bases from J, the gap between germline ends came to 14 bases. CDR1 SEHNR and CDR2 FQNEAQ come from the germline V gene (reference sequence). CDR3 length: 14 residues. The CDR3 DNA is TGTGCCAGCAGCTTATATGGGGGACCTGGGACCCAGTACTTC. Its protein product is CASSLYGGPGTQYF.

The V call is TRBV7-9, the J call TRBJ1-1; D not resolved. From germline, CDR1 is SEHNR and CDR2 FQNEAQ (reference sequence). V was clipped by 2 bases and J by 1 base, with 8 bases between them. CDR3 length: 14 residues. CDR3 in DNA: TGTGCCAGCAGCTTAATAGGTGGGAACACTGAAGCTTTCTTT. This encodes CASSLIGGNTEAFF.

This clonotype was recorded many times. The chain links TRBV10-3 to TRBJ2-2; D possibly corresponds to TRBD2 (6 bases). V lost 10 bases and J lost 5, with 14 bases in between. CDR3 size: 13 residues. The germline gives CDR1 ENHRY, CDR2 SYGVKD. The CDR3 DNA follows: TGTGCCACGGACTACGGAGGAACCGGGGAGCTGTTTTTT. This sequence encodes CATDYGGTGELFF.

In this sample, this clonotype turned up many times. The gene calls are TRBV6-2 or TRBV6-3 and TRBJ2-5, with no clear D. The V gene lost 2 bases and the J gene lost 5 bases, with 6 bases spanning the gap. Germline V CDR1 and CDR2: MNHEY, SVGEGT. The CDR3 length is 12 residues. This CDR3 is CASSYVRETQYF. As DNA, the CDR3 is TGTGCCAGCAGTTACGTCCGTGAGACCCAGTACTTC.

The chain couples TRBV2 to TRBJ1-1; 11 positions agree with TRBD1. This CDR3 has 16 residues. CDR1 SNHLY and CDR2 FYNNEI come from the germline V gene. V shed 6 bases and J 4 bases; nucleotides not matched to a gene: 10. Here the CDR3 DNA reads TGTGCCAGCAGCTTAGGGGGGACAGGGGGGGGCACTGAAGCTTTCTTT. Amino acids: CASSLGGTGGGTEAFF. The full variable domain, with the rest looked up from reference TRBV2 and TRBJ1-1, is EPEVTQTPSHQVTQMGQEVILRCVPISNHLYFYWYRQILGQKVEFLVSFYNNEISEKSEIFDDQFSVERPDGSNFTLKIRSTKLEDSAMYFCASSLGGTGGGTEAFFGQGTRLTVV.

This clonotype has just one count. The chain is built from TRBV25-1 and TRBJ2-2; maybe TRBD1 (6 bases). CDR3 length: 11 residues. The germline gives CDR1 MGHDK, CDR2 SYGVNS. The CDR3 here is CDRADTGELFF. For the CDR3, the DNA is TGTGACAGGGCGGACACCGGGGAGCTGTTTTTT.

This chain uses TRBV10-1 with TRBJ1-1, with D tentatively TRBD1 (5 bases). This CDR3 is 15 amino acids long. V was shortened by 5 bases and J by 4 bases, with 17 bases between the two germline ends. In germline, CDR1 is WNHNN, CDR2 SYGVQD (reference sequence). The CDR3 loop is CASSRARGGGTEAFF. As DNA, the CDR3 is TGCGCCAGCAGTAGGGCGCGGGGGGGAGGCACTGAAGCTTTCTTT.

This clonotype was detected ten times or more. The chain joins TRBV10-3 to TRBJ2-5, with a possible D match to TRBD2 (6 bases). Germline-derived CDR1 and CDR2 are ENHRY and SYGVKD. CDR3 length equals 15 residues. Deletions cut 0 bases from V and 2 bases from J, with 10 bases between. CDR3 bases: TGTGCCATCAGTGAGTCAAACGGGGGTCAAGAGACCCAGTACTTC. It codes for CAISESNGGQETQYF.

As to this clonotype: A read error may produce the germline difference seen at one junction end. The CDR3 region is CASSLGGSSDNSPLHF. In DNA form, the CDR3 reads TGTGCCAGCAGCTTAGGGGGGAGCTCCGATAATTCACCCCTCCACTTT. The chain links TRBV11-2 to TRBJ1-6; D perhaps matches TRBD1 (5 bases). The CDR3 sequence is 16 residues long. Germline values: CDR1 SGHAT, CDR2 FQNNGV.